This TCR beta chain stems from a study of technical replicates of blood from a few donors. The protocol was immunoSEQ multiplex PCR, while the TCRdb copy is restricted to in-frame clones and leaves out a portion. This sample carries tens of thousands of clones, just under 95% of them seen once, and the ten largest clones take roughly 0.25%. The germline V and J ends were trimmed by 8 bases and 4 bases, with 14 bases remaining between them. Per germline, CDR1 SNHLY and CDR2 FYNNEI. The CDR3 runs to 13 residues. The material sequenced was T cells isolated from PBMCs. V usage is TRBV2 and J usage is TRBJ1-2; D gene uncertain. This TCR derives from a human donor in good health. The DNA for the CDR3 is TGTGCCAGCGGATGGGAGAAGGGCTATGGCTACACCTTC. Translating it yields CASGWEKGYGYTF.